The rows below give T cell receptor beta chains drawn from one sample of a study of response to subunit inactivated influenza vaccine. In TCRdb, the RT-PCR reads were re-called with MiXCR into one record per CDR3 protein. The sample comprises roughly 550,000 distinct CDR3 sequences, under 30% of which are singletons, and around 2.8% rests with the top ten. This same sample was also taken into another study, of T cells expressing NK-cell markers.

The sequencing here drew on CD4+ T cells sorted from PBMCs, taken 12 days after vaccination. All receptors derive from a man aged 45-65 years who received an inactivated influenza vaccine. Both conserved end residues are part of each CDR3. D genes are given only for firm matches. Clone size appears in some rows only: once, few, many, or a class for an expanded clone.

NA	TRBD2	TRBV3-1	TRBJ2-1	CASSQGGLLGLADNEQFF	TGTGCCAGCAGCCAAGGGGGCCTCCTGGGACTAGCGGACAATGAGCAGTTCTTC
few	TRBD2	TRBV9	TRBJ2-2	CASSGGLAGGGNTGELFF	TGTGCCAGCAGCGGTGGACTAGCGGGAGGCGGGAACACCGGGGAGCTGTTTTTT
many	NA	TRBV12-3/TRBV12-4	TRBJ2-2	CASKTANTGELFF	TGTGCCAGCAAAACCGCGAACACCGGGGAGCTGTTTTTT
few	NA	TRBV7-2	TRBJ1-2	CASSPTLGYTF	TGTGCCAGCAGCCCCACGCTCGGCTACACCTTC
few	NA	TRBV10-3	TRBJ2-1	CAISESAGIEQFF	TGTGCCATCAGTGAGTCTGCAGGGATTGAGCAGTTCTTC
many	NA	TRBV12-3/TRBV12-4	TRBJ2-7	CASSFRDRPHEQYF	TGTGCCAGCAGTTTCCGGGATCGCCCCCACGAGCAGTACTTC
few	NA	TRBV11-2	TRBJ2-1	CASSFPDRPFVQFF	TGTGCCAGCAGCTTTCCGGACCGGCCTTTCGTGCAGTTCTTC
few	TRBD2	TRBV7-7	TRBJ2-1	CASSSLAGGHNEQFF	TGTGCCAGCAGCTCGCTAGCGGGAGGTCACAATGAGCAGTTCTTC
NA	NA	TRBV20-1	TRBJ2-7	CSATEPDEQYF	TGCAGTGCTACCGAGCCCGACGAGCAGTACTTC
few	TRBD1	TRBV19	TRBJ1-2	CASSSPNRGVYGYTF	TGTGCCAGTAGTTCCCCGAACAGGGGGGTCTATGGCTACACCTTC
few	NA	TRBV5-1	TRBJ1-1	CASSFDRMNTEAFF	TGCGCCAGCAGCTTCGACAGGATGAACACTGAAGCTTTCTTT
NA	NA	TRBV10-3	TRBJ2-3	CAISPRTDTQYF	TGTGCCATCAGCCCAAGAACAGATACGCAGTATTTT
NA	NA	TRBV11-2	TRBJ2-6	CASSLYRDGNVLTF	TGTGCCAGCAGCTTATACAGGGACGGCAACGTCCTGACTTTC
few	NA	TRBV4-3	TRBJ2-1	CASSHGAAEQFF	TGCGCCAGCAGCCATGGAGCAGCTGAGCAGTTCTTC
many	TRBD1	TRBV5-1	TRBJ1-4	CASSRSRDSTTNEKLFF	TGCGCCAGCAGCAGGTCACGGGACAGCACAACTAATGAAAAACTGTTTTTT
few	NA	TRBV10-3	TRBJ2-1	CAISRGLTYNEQFF	TGTGCCATCAGCAGGGGATTAACCTACAATGAGCAGTTCTTC
NA	TRBD2	TRBV20-1	TRBJ2-1	CSAGEGSYNEQFF	TGCAGTGCCGGGGAGGGCTCCTACAATGAGCAGTTCTTC
NA	NA	TRBV5-6	TRBJ2-1	CASSLGRGEQFF	TGTGCCAGCAGCTTGGGTAGGGGCGAGCAGTTCTTC
few	TRBD2	TRBV6-1	TRBJ2-5	CASRALAGGLQETQYF	TGTGCCAGCAGGGCCCTAGCGGGAGGTCTCCAAGAGACCCAGTACTTC
NA	NA	TRBV29-1	TRBJ2-4	CSPQGWGTVKNIQYF	TGCAGCCCCCAAGGATGGGGGACGGTAAAAAACATTCAGTACTTC
few	NA	TRBV7-8	TRBJ2-3	CASSLLRGSTGTQYF	TGTGCCAGCAGCTTGTTACGGGGGAGCACAGGTACGCAGTATTTT
few	NA	TRBV7-2	TRBJ1-1	CASSLASMATAKAFF	TGTGCCAGCAGCTTAGCCTCGATGGCGACGGCAAAAGCTTTCTTT
many	NA	TRBV5-6	TRBJ1-1	CASSLVGSEAFF	TGTGCCAGCAGCTTGGTTGGGTCTGAAGCTTTCTTT
NA	NA	TRBV6-1	TRBJ1-5	CASSSRGGGHSNQPQHF	TGTGCCAGCAGTAGCCGCGGGGGGGGACATAGCAATCAGCCCCAGCATTTT
NA	NA	TRBV12-3/TRBV12-4	TRBJ2-7	CASRATRVGEKYF	TGTGCCAGCAGAGCCACCAGGGTGGGGGAGAAGTACTTC
few	NA	TRBV15	TRBJ2-6	CATSGSGVGGANVLTF	TGTGCCACCAGCGGAAGTGGAGTTGGAGGGGCCAACGTCCTGACTTTC
NA	NA	TRBV15	TRBJ2-2	CATRETRYTGELFF	TGTGCCACCCGGGAAACCCGATACACCGGGGAGCTGTTTTTT
NA	NA	TRBV2	TRBJ2-2	CASSADNTGELFF	TGTGCCAGCTCGGCAGATAACACCGGGGAGCTGTTTTTT
NA	NA	TRBV12-3/TRBV12-4	TRBJ1-6	CASSLAQRGRNSPLHF	TGTGCCAGCAGTTTGGCCCAAAGGGGCCGGAATTCACCCCTCCACTTT
NA	TRBD1	TRBV18	TRBJ2-1	CASSPGQGAANEQFF	TGTGCCAGCTCACCTGGACAGGGGGCCGCCAATGAGCAGTTCTTC
NA	TRBD2	TRBV29-1	TRBJ2-7	CSVRAGGVPGEQYF	TGCAGCGTCAGAGCGGGAGGGGTGCCGGGCGAGCAGTACTTC
NA	NA	TRBV9	TRBJ2-1	CASSVGFGGSYNEQFF	TGTGCCAGCAGCGTAGGTTTCGGAGGATCCTACAATGAGCAGTTCTTC
few	TRBD2	TRBV20-1	TRBJ2-1	CSANPTSGRGSSYNEQFF	TGCAGTGCTAATCCTACTAGCGGGAGGGGGAGTTCTTACAATGAGCAGTTCTTC
NA	NA	TRBV12-3/TRBV12-4	TRBJ2-2	CASSWGTSLRDTGELFF	TGTGCCAGCAGTTGGGGAACTAGTCTTAGGGACACCGGGGAGCTGTTTTTT
few	TRBD2	TRBV18	TRBJ2-5	CASSHPGLAGLLRRETQYF	TGTGCCAGCTCACACCCGGGACTAGCGGGGCTTCTGAGGAGAGAGACCCAGTACTTC
many	TRBD2	TRBV6-5	TRBJ2-7	CASSYGASGSYEQYF	TGTGCCAGCAGTTACGGGGCTAGCGGGAGTTACGAGCAGTACTTC
NA	NA	TRBV15	TRBJ2-6	CATSGDRANVLTF	TGTGCCACCAGCGGAGACAGGGCCAACGTCCTGACTTTC
NA	NA	TRBV15	TRBJ1-2	CATSRGGSSGYTF	TGTGCCACCAGTCGTGGGGGGTCGAGTGGCTACACCTTC
few	NA	TRBV28	TRBJ1-6	CATALGGPYSPLHF	TGTGCCACCGCCCTTGGGGGCCCCTATTCACCCCTCCACTTT
few	TRBD2	TRBV27	TRBJ2-1	CASSFGGRFYNEQFF	TGTGCCAGCAGTTTTGGCGGGAGATTCTACAATGAGCAGTTCTTC
once	TRBD2	TRBV20-1	TRBJ2-7	CSASPTSGRILSEQYF	TGCAGTGCTAGCCCGACTAGCGGGAGGATTCTGTCCGAGCAGTACTTC
NA	TRBD1	TRBV12-3/TRBV12-4	TRBJ1-6	CASSAPGQGGYSPLHF	TGTGCCAGCAGTGCGCCGGGACAGGGGGGTTATTCACCCCTCCACTTT
NA	TRBD1	TRBV6-2/TRBV6-3	TRBJ2-4	CASSYSSEAGGRNIQYF	TGTGCCAGCAGTTACTCATCGGAGGCAGGGGGCCGAAACATTCAGTACTTC